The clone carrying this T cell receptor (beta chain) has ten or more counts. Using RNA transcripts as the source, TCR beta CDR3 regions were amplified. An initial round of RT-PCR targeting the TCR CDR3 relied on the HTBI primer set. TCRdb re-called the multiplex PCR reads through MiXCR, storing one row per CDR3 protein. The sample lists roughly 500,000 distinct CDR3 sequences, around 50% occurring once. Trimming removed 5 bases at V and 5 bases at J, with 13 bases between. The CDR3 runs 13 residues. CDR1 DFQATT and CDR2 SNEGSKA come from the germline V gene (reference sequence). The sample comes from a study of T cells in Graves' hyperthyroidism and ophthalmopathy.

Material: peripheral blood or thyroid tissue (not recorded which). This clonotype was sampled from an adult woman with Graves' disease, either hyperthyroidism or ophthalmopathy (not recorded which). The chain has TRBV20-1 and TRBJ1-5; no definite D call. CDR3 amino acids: CSAQRGSDQPQHF. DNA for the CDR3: TGCAGTGCTCAACGGGGTTCAGATCAGCCCCAGCATTTT.